This T cell receptor (beta chain) came from a study of T cell responses to AZD1222 COVID-19 vaccine (dated by TCRdb to 2020 to 2022). Background on the whole study: AZD1222 recipients given second doses at about 4 weeks or at about 12 weeks were pooled, since spike-specific TCR depth and breadth were not found to differ between the two schedules. Trial participants were enrolled by age into subgroups of 18-55, 56-69 and 70-plus years, and about 150, 27 and 61 TCR-sequenced participants, respectively, were included in these subgroups. TCR sequencing was performed for 230 to 250 trial participants, of whom 200 to 220 were given two doses of AZD1222 and some 26 were given two doses of MenACWY control vaccine. The research as a whole found: Only five to seven AZD1222 recipients were SARS-CoV-2 seropositive at baseline, limiting conclusions about previously exposed vaccinees. No day 14 peak-response samples were available, so repertoires were characterized only after the peak T cell response. Epitopes outside the regions mutated in the B.1.351 and B.1.1.7 variants were reportedly recognized by nearly half of the unique spike-specific TCRs. The whole spike protein was spanned by vaccine-associated CD4 TCRs, and dominant responses were seen in regions 160-218 and 743-854. The 56-69-year group was small, and its depth increase did not reach significance, likely because of low power. A significant rise in spike-specific TCR breadth and depth was observed after two AZD1222 doses relative to day 0 and relative to MenACWY recipients. Most participants were white British and females outnumbered males, and the authors suggested that clonal diversity may have been underestimated.

The sample's time point, from its label and the paper: baseline before first vaccination. Vaccinee samples came from UK trials COV001 and COV002, including a single-blind randomized controlled phase 2/3 trial of AZD1222 (ChAdOx1 nCoV-19) in healthy adults. For TCRbeta chain sequencing, PBMC samples from trial participants were taken at day 0 and at day 28 after the second dose. To note about this clone: Its antigen target is currently unknown. No much larger clonotype is one base removed from it; base qualities were not supplied.

The germline V gene specifies SGHTA as CDR1 and FQGNSA as CDR2. The germline ends are 20 bases apart after V is trimmed by 3 bases and J by 6 bases. The CDR3 runs 16 residues from the cysteine to the phenylalanine. Here the CDR3 DNA is all that survives: 48 bases in frame from base 1. The CDR3 regions of human TCRbeta chains were analyzed by immunosequencing. The authors processed their data as follows. TCRs in the repertoires were matched against a reference library of SARS-CoV-2-specific TCRs that had been generated with the MIRA antigen-specificity platform. Breadth meant the fraction of unique TCRs that were SARS-CoV-2-associated, whereas depth meant the fraction of total T cells that were SARS-CoV-2-associated. Using the MIRA data, each spike-specific TCR was assigned both to the spike region to which the TCR was reactive and to a CD4 or CD8 class. Log10-transformed breadth and depth values were compared by one-way ANOVA with Sidak's multiple comparisons tests. This is the immuneACCESS table as TCRdb keeps it, with only in-frame sequences that have V and J called. A part of the clones is gone; compared with another copy, unresolved V genes explain less than half, and the rest is unexplained. That table gives V, J and clone size, and the DNA gave D and trimming. This sample comprises 85,000 to 110,000 clones, 91% of them detected only once. About 41% of the sample is taken by the ten largest.

In this chain, TRBV7-2 is recombined with TRBJ1-2; a weak D assignment points to TRBD1 (5 bases agree). This receptor was identified in an adult in good health. Sequences were derived from peripheral blood, sampled on day 0 of AZD1222 vaccination. The DNA sequence follows: TGTGCCAGCAGCTTCACGATCGGGGCAGGGCCGGATGGCTACACCTTC. Its protein product is CASSFTIGAGPDGYTF. The full variable domain, completed from the reference TRBV7-2 and TRBJ1-2 proteins outside the CDR3, reads GAGVSQSPSNKVTEKGKDVELRCDPISGHTALYWYRQSLGQGLEFLIYFQGNSAPDKSGLPSDRFSAERTGGSVSTLTIQRTQQEDSAVYLCASSFTIGAGPDGYTFGSGTRLTVV.